The following is a TCR beta chain sequence with its context. Sequencing used immunoSEQ multiplex PCR; TCRdb keeps in-frame clones, though not all of them. This sample yields approximately 83,000 clones, of which roughly 91% are seen a single time; 20% to 25% belongs to the top ten. The CDR3 is 14 residues long. Trimming pared 3 bases from V and 0 bases from J, leaving 8 bases between. Germline V CDR1 and CDR2: SGHVS, FQNEAQ. This record comes from a study of T cells in localized non-small cell lung cancer. The receptor's source is a woman aged 35 to 75 with stage I squamous cell lung carcinoma. The sample consisted of peripheral blood, taken before any cancer treatment. V usage is TRBV7-8 and J usage is TRBJ1-1; no clear D. CDR3 in amino acids: CASSLLVMNTEAFF. In DNA form, the CDR3 reads TGTGCCAGCAGCTTGCTCGTTATGAACACTGAAGCTTTCTTT.